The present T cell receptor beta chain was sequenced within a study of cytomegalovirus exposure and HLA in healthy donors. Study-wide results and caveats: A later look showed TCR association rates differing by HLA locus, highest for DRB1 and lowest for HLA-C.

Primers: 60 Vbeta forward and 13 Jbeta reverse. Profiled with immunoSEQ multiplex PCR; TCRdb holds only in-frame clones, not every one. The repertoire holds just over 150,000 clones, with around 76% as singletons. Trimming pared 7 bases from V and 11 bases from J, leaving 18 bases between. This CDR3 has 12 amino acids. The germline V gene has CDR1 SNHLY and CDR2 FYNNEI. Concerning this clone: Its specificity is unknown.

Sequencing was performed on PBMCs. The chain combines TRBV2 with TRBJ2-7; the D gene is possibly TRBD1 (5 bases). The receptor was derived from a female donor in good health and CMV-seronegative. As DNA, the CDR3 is TGTGCCAGCATGCCCCACCCGACAGAAAAGTACTTC. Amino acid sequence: CASMPHPTEKYF. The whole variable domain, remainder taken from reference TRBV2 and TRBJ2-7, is EPEVTQTPSHQVTQMGQEVILRCVPISNHLYFYWYRQILGQKVEFLVSFYNNEISEKSEIFDDQFSVERPDGSNFTLKIRSTKLEDSAMYFCASMPHPTEKYFGPGTRLTVT.